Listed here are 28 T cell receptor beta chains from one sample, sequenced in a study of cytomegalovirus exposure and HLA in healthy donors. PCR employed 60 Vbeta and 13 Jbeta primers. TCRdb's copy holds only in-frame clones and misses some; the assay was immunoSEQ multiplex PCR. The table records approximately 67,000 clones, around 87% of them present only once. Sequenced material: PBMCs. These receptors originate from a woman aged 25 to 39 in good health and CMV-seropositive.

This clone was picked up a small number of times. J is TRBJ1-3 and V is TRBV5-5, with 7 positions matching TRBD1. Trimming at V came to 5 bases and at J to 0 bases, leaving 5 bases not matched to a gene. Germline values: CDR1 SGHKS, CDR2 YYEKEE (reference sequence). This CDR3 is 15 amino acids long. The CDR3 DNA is TGTGCCAGCAGTCATACAGGGGACTCTGGAAACACCATATATTTT. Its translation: CASSHTGDSGNTIYF.

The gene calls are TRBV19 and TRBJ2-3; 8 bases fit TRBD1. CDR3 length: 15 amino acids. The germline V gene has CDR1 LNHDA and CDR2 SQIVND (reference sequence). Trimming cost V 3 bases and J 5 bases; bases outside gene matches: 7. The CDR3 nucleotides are TGTGCCAGTAGTATGATCAGGGGGCCGGGAGATACGCAGTATTTT. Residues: CASSMIRGPGDTQYF.

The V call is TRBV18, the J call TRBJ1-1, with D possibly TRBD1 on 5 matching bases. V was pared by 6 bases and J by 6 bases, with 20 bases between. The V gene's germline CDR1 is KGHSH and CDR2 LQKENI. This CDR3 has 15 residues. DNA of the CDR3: TGTGCCAGCTCTCGCCAAGGGCGGGGGTTCTCTGAAGCTTTCTTT. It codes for CASSRQGRGFSEAFF.

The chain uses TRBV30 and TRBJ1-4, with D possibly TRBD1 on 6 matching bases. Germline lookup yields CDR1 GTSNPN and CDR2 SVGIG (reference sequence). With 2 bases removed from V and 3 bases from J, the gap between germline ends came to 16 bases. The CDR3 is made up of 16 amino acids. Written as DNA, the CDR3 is TGTGCCTGGAGTTCATCCCCAGGGGTAGCTAATGAAAAACTGTTTTTT. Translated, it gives CAWSSSPGVANEKLFF. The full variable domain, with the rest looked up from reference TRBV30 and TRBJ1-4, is SQTIHQWPATLVQPVGSPLSLECTVEGTSNPNLYWYRQAAGRGLQLLFYSVGIGQISSEVPQNLSASRPQDRQFILSSKKLLLSDSGFYLCAWSSSPGVANEKLFFGSGTQLSVL.

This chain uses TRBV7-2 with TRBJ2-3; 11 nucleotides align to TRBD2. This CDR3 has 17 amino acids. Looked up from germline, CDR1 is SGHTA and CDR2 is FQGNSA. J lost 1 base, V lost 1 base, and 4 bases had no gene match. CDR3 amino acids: CASSLVLAGGGTDTQYF. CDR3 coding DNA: TGTGCCAGCAGCTTAGTATTAGCGGGAGGGGGCACAGATACGCAGTATTTT.

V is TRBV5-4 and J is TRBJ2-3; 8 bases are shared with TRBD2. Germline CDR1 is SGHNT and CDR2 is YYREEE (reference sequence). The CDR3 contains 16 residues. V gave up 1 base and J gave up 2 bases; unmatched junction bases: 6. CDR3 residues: CASSLLREAPTDTQYF. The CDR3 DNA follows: TGTGCCAGCAGCTTGTTGCGGGAGGCCCCCACAGATACGCAGTATTTT.

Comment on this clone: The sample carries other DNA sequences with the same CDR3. As DNA, the CDR3 is TGTGCCAGCAGCTTTGTCAGATACTACGAGCAGTACTTC. Translating it yields CASSFVRYYEQYF. This chain links TRBV11-2 with TRBJ2-7; D unresolved. Trimming left V 3 bases short and J 3 bases short, with 9 bases between. This CDR3 is 13 amino acids long. Germline loops: CDR1 SGHAT, CDR2 FQNNGV.

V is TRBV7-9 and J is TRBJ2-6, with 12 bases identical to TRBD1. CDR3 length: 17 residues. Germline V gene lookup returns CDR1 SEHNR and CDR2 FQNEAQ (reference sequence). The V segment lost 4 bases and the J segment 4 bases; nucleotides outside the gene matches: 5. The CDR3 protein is CASSWDRGRVGANVLTF. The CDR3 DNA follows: TGTGCCAGCAGCTGGGACAGGGGGCGGGTGGGGGCCAACGTCCTGACTTTC. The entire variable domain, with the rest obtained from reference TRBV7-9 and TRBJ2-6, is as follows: DTGVSQNPRHKITKRGQNVTFRCDPISEHNRLYWYRQTLGQGPEFLTYFQNEAQLEKSRLLSDRFSAERPKGSFSTLEIQRTEQGDSAMYLCASSWDRGRVGANVLTFGAGSRLTVL.

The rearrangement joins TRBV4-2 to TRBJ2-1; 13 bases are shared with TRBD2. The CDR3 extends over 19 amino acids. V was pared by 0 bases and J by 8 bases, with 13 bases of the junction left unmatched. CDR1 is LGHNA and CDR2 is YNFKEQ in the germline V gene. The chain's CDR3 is CASSQDKLAGGPRFDEQFF. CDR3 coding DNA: TGTGCCAGCAGCCAAGATAAACTAGCGGGAGGGCCGAGGTTCGATGAGCAGTTCTTC.

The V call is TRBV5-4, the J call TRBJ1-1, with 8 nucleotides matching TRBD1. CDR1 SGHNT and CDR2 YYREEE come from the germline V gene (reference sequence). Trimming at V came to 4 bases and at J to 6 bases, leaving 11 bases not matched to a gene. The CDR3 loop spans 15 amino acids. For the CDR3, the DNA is TGTGCCAGCAGCGGCGAAAAACAGGGGGGGCCTGAAGCTTTCTTT. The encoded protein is CASSGEKQGGPEAFF.

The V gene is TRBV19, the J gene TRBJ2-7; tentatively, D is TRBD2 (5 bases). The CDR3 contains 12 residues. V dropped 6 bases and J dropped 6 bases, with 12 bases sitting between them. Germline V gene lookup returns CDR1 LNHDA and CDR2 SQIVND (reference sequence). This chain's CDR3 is CASSGIGGEQYF. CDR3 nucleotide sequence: TGTGCCAGTAGCGGGATCGGCGGCGAGCAGTACTTC.

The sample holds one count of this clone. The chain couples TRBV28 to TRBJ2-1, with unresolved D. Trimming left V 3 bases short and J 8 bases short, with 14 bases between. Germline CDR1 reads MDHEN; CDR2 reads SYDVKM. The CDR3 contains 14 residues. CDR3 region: CASSFGLHQDEQFF. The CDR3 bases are TGTGCCAGCAGTTTTGGATTACACCAGGATGAGCAGTTCTTC.

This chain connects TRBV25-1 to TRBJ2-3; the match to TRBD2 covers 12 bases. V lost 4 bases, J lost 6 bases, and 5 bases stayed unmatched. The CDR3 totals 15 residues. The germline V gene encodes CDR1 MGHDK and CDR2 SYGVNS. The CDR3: CASSVTSGSVDTQYF. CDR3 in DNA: TGTGCCAGCAGTGTGACTAGCGGGAGTGTGGATACGCAGTATTTT.

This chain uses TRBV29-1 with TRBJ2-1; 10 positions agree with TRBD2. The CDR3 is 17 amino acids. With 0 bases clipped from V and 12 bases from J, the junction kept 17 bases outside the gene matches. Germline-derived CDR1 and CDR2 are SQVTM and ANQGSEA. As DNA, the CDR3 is TGCAGCGTTGAAGATCCGGCTAGCGGGAGTCCTACCTTAGGGCAGTTCTTC. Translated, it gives CSVEDPASGSPTLGQFF.

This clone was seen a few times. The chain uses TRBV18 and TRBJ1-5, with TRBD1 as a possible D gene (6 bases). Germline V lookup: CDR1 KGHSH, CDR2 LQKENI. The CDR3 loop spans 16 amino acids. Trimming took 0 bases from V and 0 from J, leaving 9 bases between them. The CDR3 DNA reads TGTGCCAGCTCACCACCCGGGACAAGTAGCAATCAGCCCCAGCATTTT. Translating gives CASSPPGTSSNQPQHF. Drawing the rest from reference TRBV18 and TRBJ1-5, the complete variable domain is NAGVMQNPRHLVRRRGQEARLRCSPMKGHSHVYWYRQLPEEGLKFMVYLQKENIIDESGMPKERFSAEFPKEGPSILRIQQVVRGDSAAYFCASSPPGTSSNQPQHFGDGTRLSIL.

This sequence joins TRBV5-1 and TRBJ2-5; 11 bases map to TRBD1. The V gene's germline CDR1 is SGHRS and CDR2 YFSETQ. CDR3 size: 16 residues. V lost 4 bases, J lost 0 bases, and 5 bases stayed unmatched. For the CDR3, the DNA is TGCGCCAGCAGCGGGGGGACAGGGGGGTACCAAGAGACCCAGTACTTC. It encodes CASSGGTGGYQETQYF.

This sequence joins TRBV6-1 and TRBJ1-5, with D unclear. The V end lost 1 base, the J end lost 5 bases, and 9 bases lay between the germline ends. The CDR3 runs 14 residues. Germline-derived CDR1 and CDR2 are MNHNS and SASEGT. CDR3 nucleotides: TGTGCCAGCAGTGAAGGGGCGCCTGATCAGCCCCAGCATTTT. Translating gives CASSEGAPDQPQHF.

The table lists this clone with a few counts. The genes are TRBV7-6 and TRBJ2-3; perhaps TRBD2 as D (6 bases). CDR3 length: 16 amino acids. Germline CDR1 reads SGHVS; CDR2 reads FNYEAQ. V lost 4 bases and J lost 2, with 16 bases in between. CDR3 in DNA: TGTGCCAGCAGCTCCGGCTTGGGAGGTGACACAGATACGCAGTATTTT. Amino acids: CASSSGLGGDTDTQYF.

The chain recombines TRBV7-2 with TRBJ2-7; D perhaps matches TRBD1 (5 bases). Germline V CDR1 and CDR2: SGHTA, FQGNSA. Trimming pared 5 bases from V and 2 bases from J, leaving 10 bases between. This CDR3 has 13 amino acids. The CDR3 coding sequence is TGTGCCAGCAGCAAACAGGTCCCCTACGAGCAGTACTTC. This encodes CASSKQVPYEQYF.

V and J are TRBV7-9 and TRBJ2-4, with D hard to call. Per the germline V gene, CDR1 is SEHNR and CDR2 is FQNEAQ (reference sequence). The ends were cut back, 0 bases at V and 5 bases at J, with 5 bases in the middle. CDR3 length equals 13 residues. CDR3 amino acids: CASSLALQNIQYF. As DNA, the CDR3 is TGTGCCAGCAGCTTAGCCCTCCAAAACATTCAGTACTTC.

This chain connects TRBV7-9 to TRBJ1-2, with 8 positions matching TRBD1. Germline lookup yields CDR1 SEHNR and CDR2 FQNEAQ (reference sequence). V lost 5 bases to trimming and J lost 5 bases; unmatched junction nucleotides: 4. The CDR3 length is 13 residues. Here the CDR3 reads CASSGQGGYGYTF. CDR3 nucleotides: TGTGCCAGCAGCGGACAGGGAGGATATGGCTACACCTTC.

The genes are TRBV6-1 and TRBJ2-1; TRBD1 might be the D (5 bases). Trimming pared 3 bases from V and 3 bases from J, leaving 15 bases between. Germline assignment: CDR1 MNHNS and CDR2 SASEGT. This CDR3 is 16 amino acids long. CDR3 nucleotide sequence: TGTGCCAGCAGTGATAGAGCGTTAGGACACTACAATGAGCAGTTCTTC. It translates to CASSDRALGHYNEQFF.

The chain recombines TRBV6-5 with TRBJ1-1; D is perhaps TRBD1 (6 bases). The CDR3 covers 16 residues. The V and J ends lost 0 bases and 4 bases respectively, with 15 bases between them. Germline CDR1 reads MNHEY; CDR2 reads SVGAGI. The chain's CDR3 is CASSYSMGSGVTEAFF. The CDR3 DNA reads TGTGCCAGCAGTTACTCGATGGGTTCAGGGGTCACTGAAGCTTTCTTT.

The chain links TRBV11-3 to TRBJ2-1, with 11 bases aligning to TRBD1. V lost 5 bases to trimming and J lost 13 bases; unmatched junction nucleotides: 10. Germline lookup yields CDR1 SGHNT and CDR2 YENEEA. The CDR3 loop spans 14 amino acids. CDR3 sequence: CASSPFSDRGPQFF. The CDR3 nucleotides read TGTGCCAGCAGCCCCTTTTCGGACAGGGGGCCTCAGTTCTTC.

As DNA, the CDR3 is TGTGCCATCAGTGACGGGAGTGGTGGCTACGAGCAGTACTTC. Residues: CAISDGSGGYEQYF. The V gene is TRBV10-3, the J gene TRBJ2-7; tentative D call: TRBD2 (6 bases). Germline CDR1 ENHRY, CDR2 SYGVKD. With 3 bases removed from V and 3 bases from J, the gap between germline ends came to 12 bases. The CDR3 is 14 residues long.

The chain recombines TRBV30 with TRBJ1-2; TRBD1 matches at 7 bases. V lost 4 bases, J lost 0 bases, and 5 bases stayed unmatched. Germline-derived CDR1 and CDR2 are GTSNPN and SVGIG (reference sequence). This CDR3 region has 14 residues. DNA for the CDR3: TGTGCCTGGAAAACGGGACAGCCTAACTATGGCTACACCTTC. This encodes CAWKTGQPNYGYTF.

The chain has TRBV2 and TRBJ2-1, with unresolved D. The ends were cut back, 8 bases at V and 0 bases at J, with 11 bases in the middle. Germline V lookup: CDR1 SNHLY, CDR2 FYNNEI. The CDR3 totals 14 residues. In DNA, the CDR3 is TGTGCCAGCGTGTCCACGAGCTCCTACAATGAGCAGTTCTTC. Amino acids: CASVSTSSYNEQFF.

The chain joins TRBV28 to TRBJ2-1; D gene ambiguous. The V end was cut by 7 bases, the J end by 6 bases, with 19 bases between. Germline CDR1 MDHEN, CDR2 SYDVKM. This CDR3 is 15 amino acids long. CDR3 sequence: CASISIPRSGNEQFF. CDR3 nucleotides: TGTGCCAGCATATCGATACCTAGGTCGGGCAATGAGCAGTTCTTC.